Listed here are 21 T cell receptor beta chains from one sample, sequenced in a study of T cell responses to AZD1222 COVID-19 vaccine. Sequencing was performed with immunoSEQ multiplex PCR; in TCRdb, only in-frame clones are kept and a portion is missing. The sample has about 160,000 clones; approximately 90% are singletons. Material: peripheral blood, obtained on day 0 of MenACWY control vaccination. Receptors originate from an adult in good health.

The CDR3 loop is CSVKGGSTDTQYF. The CDR3 bases are TGCAGCGTCAAAGGGGGGAGCACAGATACGCAGTATTTT. The chain links TRBV29-1 to TRBJ2-3; D might be TRBD1 or TRBD2, each matching 6 bases. CDR1 SQVTM and CDR2 ANQGSEA come from the germline V gene. Trimming stripped 6 bases from V and 0 bases from J, with 10 bases between. The CDR3 is made up of 13 amino acids.

CDR3 sequence: CAWSVLGAYEQYF. The CDR3, as DNA: TGTGCCTGGAGTGTACTGGGGGCCTACGAGCAGTACTTC. This rearrangement joins TRBV30 to TRBJ2-7; perhaps D is TRBD1 or TRBD2 (5 bases each). The V end was cut by 0 bases, the J end by 2 bases, with 8 bases between. The CDR3 extends over 13 amino acids. From germline, CDR1 is GTSNPN and CDR2 SVGIG (reference sequence).

The rearrangement joins TRBV6-5 to TRBJ1-4, with D possibly TRBD1 on 5 matching bases. In germline, CDR1 is MNHEY, CDR2 SVGAGI. The CDR3 length is 14 residues. V lost 6 bases, J lost 4 bases, and 12 bases lay in between. The CDR3 is CASSWDGRNEKLFF. In nucleotides, the CDR3 is TGTGCCAGCAGCTGGGACGGTCGTAATGAAAAACTGTTTTTT.

The V gene is TRBV4-2, the J gene TRBJ1-2; D remains unclear. This CDR3 has 16 amino acids. Deletions cut 0 bases from V and 7 bases from J, with 18 bases between. Germline V gives CDR1 LGHNA, CDR2 YNFKEQ. The CDR3 coding sequence is TGTGCCAGCAGCCAAGATCCGGCGTTGGGCTCGGTTGGCTACACCTTC. Its translation is CASSQDPALGSVGYTF.

There are a few counts of this clone. The rearrangement joins TRBV9 to TRBJ2-7; D not certain. The germline gives CDR1 SGDLS, CDR2 YYNGEE. Trimming shortened V by 0 bases and J by 3 bases, and 10 bases separated the two germline ends. The CDR3 covers 14 residues. In DNA, the CDR3 is TGTGCCAGCAGCGTAGGGGGTACGGACTACGAGCAGTACTTC. Its protein is CASSVGGTDYEQYF.

In this sample, this clone turned up once. This sequence joins TRBV6-4 and TRBJ2-7; a possible D gene is TRBD1 (6 bases). Germline V CDR1 and CDR2: MRHNA, SNTAGT. Trimming took off 4 bases at V and 5 bases at J, with 18 bases between the two ends. This CDR3 contains 15 residues. In nucleotides, the CDR3 is TGTGCCAGCAGTGCCGTGGGCGGTGGGGGCCACGAGCAGTACTTC. Translated, it gives CASSAVGGGGHEQYF.

V and J are TRBV3-1 (or the pseudogene TRBV3-2) and TRBJ1-2; 9 bases fit TRBD1. This CDR3 contains 17 residues. Germline V gene data show CDR1 as LGHDT and CDR2 as YNNKEL (reference sequence). V gave up 4 bases and J gave up 0 bases; unmatched junction bases: 9. CDR3 sequence reads: CASSLTGGLFPNYGYTF. In nucleotides, the CDR3 is TGTGCCAGCAGCCTCACAGGGGGCCTTTTTCCTAACTATGGCTACACCTTC.

The J gene is TRBJ1-5, the V gene TRBV6-5; maybe TRBD1 (5 bases). CDR1 and CDR2 (germline): MNHEY, SVGAGI. With 7 bases removed from V and 4 bases from J, the gap between germline ends came to 14 bases. This CDR3 comprises 14 residues. The CDR3 coding sequence is TGTGCCAGCACCTATGCGGGGGGGAATCAGCCCCAGCATTTT. Its translation: CASTYAGGNQPQHF.

The chain joins TRBV24-1 to TRBJ2-3; 12 bases align to TRBD2. CDR3 size: 17 residues. CDR1 KGHDR and CDR2 SFDVKD come from the germline V gene. With V trimmed by 4 bases and J by 6 bases, 10 bases remained unmatched. As DNA, the CDR3 is TGTGCCACCAGTGACCCTAGCGGGAGGGTCCCGAAGGATACGCAGTATTTT. This translates into CATSDPSGRVPKDTQYF.

V and J are TRBV19 and TRBJ1-1, with D possibly being TRBD1 (5 bases). Germline assignment: CDR1 LNHDA and CDR2 SQIVND (reference sequence). V shed 5 bases and J shed 4 bases, with 8 bases lying between them. The CDR3 runs 12 residues. For the CDR3, the DNA is TGTGCCAGTAGTTGGGGGGGCACTGAAGCTTTCTTT. It encodes CASSWGGTEAFF.

This chain uses TRBV9 with TRBJ2-2; possibly TRBD1 or TRBD2 for D (5 bases each). The CDR3 is 17 amino acids. Per the germline V gene, CDR1 is SGDLS and CDR2 is YYNGEE. V was pared by 2 bases and J by 0 bases, with 14 bases between. In DNA, the CDR3 is TGTGCCAGCAGCGTCACCGGGACGGCACCGAACACCGGGGAGCTGTTTTTT. This encodes CASSVTGTAPNTGELFF.

The rearrangement uses TRBV30 and TRBJ2-4; TRBD2 agrees at 9 bases. Germline V gene data show CDR1 as GTSNPN and CDR2 as SVGIG (reference sequence). The CDR3 is 15 amino acids. Trimming removed 0 bases from V and 3 bases from J; junction bases left unmatched: 3. This chain's CDR3 is CAWSVRTSVKNIQYF. Written as DNA, the CDR3 is TGTGCCTGGAGTGTACGGACTAGCGTCAAAAACATTCAGTACTTC. The full variable domain, completed using reference TRBV30 and TRBJ2-4, is SQTIHQWPATLVQPVGSPLSLECTVEGTSNPNLYWYRQAAGRGLQLLFYSVGIGQISSEVPQNLSASRPQDRQFILSSKKLLLSDSGFYLCAWSVRTSVKNIQYFGAGTRLSVL.

The chain joins TRBV7-8 to TRBJ2-2; D gene ambiguous. CDR3 size: 14 residues. Trimming removed 5 bases from V and 6 bases from J, with 13 bases in between. Germline V CDR1 and CDR2: SGHVS, FQNEAQ. In nucleotides, the CDR3 is TGTGCCAGCAGCCTACGAGAGGTCCCCGGGGAGCTGTTTTTT. It translates to CASSLREVPGELFF.

This CDR3 is CASSVSGSRNEQFF. CDR3 DNA sequence: TGTGCCAGTAGTGTTAGCGGGAGCCGTAATGAGCAGTTCTTC. The chain couples TRBV19 to TRBJ2-1, with 9 nucleotides matching TRBD2. The CDR3 length is 14 residues. V trimming: 5 bases; J trimming: 7 bases; junction bases outside the gene matches: 6. CDR1 is LNHDA and CDR2 is SQIVND in the germline V gene (reference sequence).

The V call is TRBV15, the J call TRBJ2-2, with 9 positions matching TRBD2. The germline CDR1 and CDR2 sequences are LNHNV and YYDKDF (reference sequence). This CDR3 spans 19 amino acids. V was clipped by 0 bases and J by 0 bases; unmatched bases: 8. The CDR3: CATSRDLPSGASNTGELFF. As DNA, the CDR3 is TGTGCCACCAGCAGAGATTTGCCTAGCGGGGCATCGAACACCGGGGAGCTGTTTTTT.

J is TRBJ1-2 and V is TRBV6-1; D gene ambiguous. Germline V gene sequence: CDR1 MNHNS, CDR2 SASEGT. The CDR3 is 12 residues long. The germline V and J ends were trimmed by 2 bases and 4 bases, with 5 bases remaining between them. This CDR3 is CASSELVYGYTF. As DNA, the CDR3 is TGTGCCAGCAGTGAACTGGTCTATGGCTACACCTTC.

This clone was observed a handful of times. The chain has TRBV13 and TRBJ2-7; unclear D gene. Trimming took 0 bases from V and 7 from J, leaving 4 bases between them. This CDR3 has 11 amino acids. Germline V gene lookup returns CDR1 PRHDT and CDR2 FYEKMQ (reference sequence). CDR3 sequence reads: CASSLGREQYF. The CDR3 DNA follows: TGTGCCAGCAGCTTAGGCAGAGAGCAGTACTTC.

The rearrangement uses TRBV27 and TRBJ2-2, with 13 bases lining up with TRBD2. From germline, CDR1 is MNHEY and CDR2 SMNVEV (reference sequence). The CDR3 consists of 17 residues. V shed 5 bases, J shed 7 bases, and the junction held 10 bases outside the gene matches. For the CDR3, the DNA is TGTGCCAGCAGTAAAAGGACTAGCGGGAGTAGGGGCGGGGAGCTGTTTTTT. Translated: CASSKRTSGSRGGELFF.

V gene TRBV4-2 combines with J gene TRBJ2-1; 7 nucleotides agree with TRBD2. Germline CDR1 is LGHNA and CDR2 is YNFKEQ. The CDR3 totals 16 residues. With V trimmed by 1 base and J by 7 bases, 10 bases remained unmatched. The CDR3, as DNA: TGTGCCAGCAGCCAAGTTGGCGGGAGAATTGCGAATGAGCAGTTCTTC. Its translation: CASSQVGGRIANEQFF.

This clone has just one count. This rearrangement joins TRBV28 to TRBJ2-5, with TRBD2 matching 9 bases. In germline, CDR1 is MDHEN, CDR2 SYDVKM. The CDR3 is 16 amino acids. V trimming: 4 bases; J trimming: 3 bases; junction bases outside the gene matches: 9. The CDR3 protein is CASSSRGRLAEETQYF. The CDR3 region has the DNA TGTGCCAGCAGTTCAAGGGGGAGACTAGCGGAAGAGACCCAGTACTTC.

This chain joins TRBV6-5 and TRBJ1-6; D is perhaps TRBD1 (5 bases). This CDR3 is built from 15 residues. Trimming shortened V by 7 bases and J by 7 bases, and 17 bases separated the two germline ends. Per germline, CDR1 MNHEY and CDR2 SVGAGI. CDR3 coding DNA: TGTGCCAGCACCCCGGGACGAGGCGAGAATTCACCCCTCCACTTT. Amino acid sequence: CASTPGRGENSPLHF.